This T cell receptor (beta chain) was captured in a study of T cells in Graves' hyperthyroidism and ophthalmopathy. On the study more broadly: Any treatment followed the collection of peripheral blood at initial diagnosis. Study findings and constraints: Ophthalmopathy stood apart from stable hyperthyroidism in a 13 V-J model.

The investigators amplified TCR beta CDR3 regions from RNA transcripts. The primer set for the first-round RT-PCR of the TCR CDR3 was HTBI. MiXCR, applied by TCRdb to the multiplex PCR reads, yields one record per CDR3 protein. The sample carries approximately 870,000 distinct CDR3 sequences, 38% recorded once. CDR1 LNHDA and CDR2 SQIVND come from the germline V gene (reference sequence). The CDR3 consists of 14 residues. V was clipped by 7 bases and J by 7 bases; unmatched bases: 8. This clonotype was counted at least ten times. Its matching antigen is unknown. The rearrangement joins TRBV19 to TRBJ1-5; 9 bases are a match to TRBD1. This TCR derives from a man aged 18 to 30 with Graves' hyperthyroidism. Source material: blood. This chain's CDR3 is CASNLDRGGQPQHF. The CDR3, as DNA: TGTGCCAGTAACCTGGACAGGGGTGGCCAGCCCCAGCATTTT.